The 27 T cell receptor beta chains in this list originate from one sample, sequenced in a study of blood T cell repertoires in COVID-19. Only in-frame clones appear in the TCRdb table, and some are missing; sequencing was by immunoSEQ multiplex PCR. Of hundreds of thousands of clones in the sample, around nine tenths were seen once. Sequenced: PBMCs or T cells enriched from blood (not recorded which). These TCRs come from a woman between 35 and 50 years old who had recovered from COVID-19.

The chain carries TRBV2 and TRBJ1-4; a possible D gene is TRBD1 (6 bases). The CDR3 consists of 14 residues. V was pared by 9 bases and J by 0 bases, with 11 bases between. The germline CDR1 and CDR2 sequences are SNHLY and FYNNEI. Here the CDR3 DNA reads TGTGCCAGGCAACAGGGTTCAACTAATGAAAAACTGTTTTTT. This encodes CARQQGSTNEKLFF.

V is TRBV24-1 and J is TRBJ1-5; D perhaps matches TRBD1 (5 bases). CDR3 length: 19 amino acids. V was pared by 4 bases and J by 6 bases, with 27 bases between. In germline, CDR1 is KGHDR, CDR2 SFDVKD. This CDR3 is CATSDLTRRGDSGRQPQHF. The CDR3 DNA is TGTGCCACCAGTGACCTAACCCGACGGGGGGACTCCGGCCGTCAGCCCCAGCATTTT.

The chain employs TRBV7-8 and TRBJ2-1; D remains unclear. Germline CDR1 is SGHVS and CDR2 is FQNEAQ. The CDR3 is 14 amino acids. Between the trimmed V and J ends, which lost 5 bases and 0 bases, there was a span of 8 bases. CDR3 region: CASSRLSSYNEQFF. CDR3 sequence (DNA): TGTGCCAGCAGCCGACTGAGCTCCTACAATGAGCAGTTCTTC.

The chain carries TRBV4-3 and TRBJ2-1; 10 positions match TRBD2. This CDR3 is 16 amino acids long. Unmatched junction bases numbered 5, after V lost 1 base and J lost 5 bases. Germline CDR1 is LGHNA and CDR2 is YSLEER. The CDR3 loop reads CASSQGIGLADNEQFF. The CDR3 DNA sequence: TGCGCCAGCAGCCAAGGCATTGGACTAGCGGACAATGAGCAGTTCTTC.

This chain uses TRBV11-3 with TRBJ2-7; 11 bases are shared with TRBD2. The ends lost 5 bases at V and 7 bases at J; junction bases unmatched: 10. Germline CDR1 SGHNT, CDR2 YENEEA. The CDR3 consists of 15 residues. CDR3 residues: CASSPSGLAGYEQYF. For the CDR3, the DNA is TGTGCCAGCAGCCCCTCCGGACTAGCGGGCTATGAGCAGTACTTC.

V gene TRBV19 combines with J gene TRBJ2-7; possibly TRBD2 for D (5 bases). From germline, CDR1 is LNHDA and CDR2 SQIVND (reference sequence). The CDR3 runs to 15 residues. The ends were cut back, 3 bases at V and 2 bases at J, with 14 bases in the middle. This CDR3 is CASSITFGSAYEQYF. The CDR3 DNA reads TGTGCCAGTAGTATCACTTTCGGTAGCGCCTACGAGCAGTACTTC.

This chain links TRBV6-5 with TRBJ2-3; 7 nucleotides line up with TRBD1. This CDR3 comprises 15 residues. The germline CDR1 and CDR2 sequences are MNHEY and SVGAGI. J was trimmed by 2 bases and V by 6 bases; bases with no gene match: 8. The CDR3 sequence: CASRPGQSPTDTQYF. CDR3 nucleotide sequence: TGTGCCAGCAGGCCGGGACAGTCCCCCACAGATACGCAGTATTTT.

This chain uses TRBV27 with TRBJ2-2; TRBD1 matches 8 bases. V lost 5 bases, J lost 2 bases, and 4 bases stayed unmatched. This CDR3 comprises 15 residues. The V gene's germline CDR1 is MNHEY and CDR2 SMNVEV (reference sequence). CDR3 sequence (DNA): TGTGCCAGCAGTCTAGGACAGGGCAACACCGGGGAGCTGTTTTTT. Translation gives CASSLGQGNTGELFF.

This clone was recorded once. The chain recombines TRBV7-3 with TRBJ1-1, with D possibly matching TRBD1 (5 bases). Germline loops: CDR1 SGHTA, CDR2 FQGTGA. The length of the CDR3 is 12 residues. Trimming took 4 bases from V and 6 from J, leaving 9 bases between them. The CDR3 protein is CASSSPTAEAFF. CDR3 nucleotides: TGTGCCAGCAGCTCCCCGACAGCTGAAGCTTTCTTT.

J is TRBJ2-3 and V is TRBV5-4, with D possibly matching TRBD2 (6 bases). Trimming left V 4 bases short and J 6 bases short, with 15 bases between. This CDR3 has 14 amino acids. The germline CDR1 and CDR2 sequences are SGHNT and YYREEE (reference sequence). The CDR3 nucleotides read TGTGCCAGCAGCGCGGGACCAAACGGCGATACGCAGTATTTT. It encodes CASSAGPNGDTQYF.

This sequence joins TRBV28 and TRBJ1-1; TRBD1 is a possible D gene (5 bases). This CDR3 spans 12 amino acids. V lost 7 bases, J lost 7 bases, and 13 bases lay in between. CDR1 is MDHEN and CDR2 is SYDVKM in the germline V gene. The CDR3, as DNA: TGTGCCAGCACCACGATGGGGGGTGAAGCTTTCTTT. It translates to CASTTMGGEAFF. The complete variable domain, with remaining parts taken from reference TRBV28 and TRBJ1-1, reads DVKVTQSSRYLVKRTGEKVFLECVQDMDHENMFWYRQDPGLGLRLIYFSYDVKMKEKGDIPEGYSVSREKKERFSLILESASTNQTSMYLCASTTMGGEAFFGQGTRLTVV.

V and J are TRBV6-5 and TRBJ2-7, with TRBD1 as a possible D gene (6 bases). The CDR3 has 14 amino acids. Germline values: CDR1 MNHEY, CDR2 SVGAGI. V lost 6 bases, J lost 0 bases, and 12 bases lay in between. The CDR3 region has the DNA TGTGCCAGCAGCCCAGGACAGCACTCCTACGAGCAGTACTTC. Its protein is CASSPGQHSYEQYF.

The chain couples TRBV27 to TRBJ1-5; tentatively, D is TRBD1 (6 bases). This CDR3 region has 15 residues. Trimming removed 5 bases at V and 0 bases at J, with 11 bases between. In germline, CDR1 is MNHEY, CDR2 SMNVEV (reference sequence). CDR3 nucleotide sequence: TGTGCCAGCAGTGAGGACAGAGATAGCAATCAGCCCCAGCATTTT. This translates into CASSEDRDSNQPQHF.

The chain links TRBV10-3 to TRBJ2-3, with a weak D call TRBD2 (6 bases). V was pared by 7 bases and J by 5 bases, with 13 bases between. This CDR3 is built from 13 residues. The germline V gene encodes CDR1 ENHRY and CDR2 SYGVKD. CDR3 nucleotides: TGTGCCATCACGGGGGACGGGATAGATACGCAGTATTTT. As protein: CAITGDGIDTQYF.

The CDR3 spells CASSYSSVEAFF. The CDR3 DNA reads TGTGCCAGCAGTTACTCGAGTGTGGAAGCTTTCTTT. This sequence joins TRBV6-5 and TRBJ1-1; no firm D call. Germline V gene data show CDR1 as MNHEY and CDR2 as SVGAGI. This CDR3 comprises 12 residues. V shed 0 bases and J shed 8 bases, with 7 bases lying between them.

V is TRBV21-1 and J is TRBJ1-5; the table's D gene call, TRBD1, was not cross checked with the DNA. TRBV21-1 is flagged as a pseudogene. This CDR3 is 18 amino acids long. CDR3 protein: CASSKPYSNRDLNQPQHF. The CDR3 DNA reads TGTGCCAGCAGCAAACCGTATTCGAACAGGGACCTTAATCAGCCCCAGCATTTT.

This sequence joins TRBV9 and TRBJ1-1, with D maybe TRBD1 (6 bases). V lost 4 bases and J lost 4, with 14 bases in between. The CDR3 contains 14 residues. CDR1 is SGDLS, CDR2 YYNGEE, per germline. The CDR3 region has the DNA TGTGCCAGCAGCACGACAGGAAAGGTCACTGAAGCTTTCTTT. This translates into CASSTTGKVTEAFF.

The J gene is TRBJ1-4, the V gene TRBV5-1; 8 bases agree with TRBD1. Unmatched junction bases numbered 6, after V lost 3 bases and J lost 8 bases. Germline lookup yields CDR1 SGHRS and CDR2 YFSETQ. CDR3 size: 14 residues. The CDR3 DNA follows: TGCGCCAGCAGCTACGGACAGGGAGGGGAAAAACTGTTTTTT. It translates to CASSYGQGGEKLFF.

V and J are TRBV7-2 and TRBJ2-5, with 7 bases fitting TRBD2. The ends lost 5 bases at V and 5 bases at J; junction bases unmatched: 5. CDR1 is SGHTA, CDR2 FQGNSA, per germline. The CDR3 is made up of 13 amino acids. For the CDR3, the DNA is TGTGCCAGCAGCATGAGCGGGATGGAGACCCAGTACTTC. Its translation: CASSMSGMETQYF.

The CDR3 nucleotides read TGTGCCAGCAGCGTAGGTGGGCCGGAGGAGACCGGGGAGCTGTTTTTT. This encodes CASSVGGPEETGELFF. The chain uses TRBV9 and TRBJ2-2, with D perhaps matching TRBD2 (5 bases). This CDR3 is built from 16 residues. Germline lookup yields CDR1 SGDLS and CDR2 YYNGEE. The V and J ends lost 0 bases and 5 bases respectively, with 14 bases between them.

Turning to this clone: The same CDR3 also results from other DNA sequences found in this sample. The chain has TRBV7-2 and TRBJ2-7; the D gene is possibly TRBD2 (7 bases). Germline CDR1 and CDR2: SGHTA and FQGNSA. CDR3 size: 15 residues. Between the trimmed V and J ends, which lost 1 base and 0 bases, there was a span of 10 bases. This chain's CDR3 is CASSLVGGPSYEQYF. The CDR3 coding sequence is TGTGCCAGCAGCTTAGTCGGGGGGCCCTCCTACGAGCAGTACTTC.

The chain carries TRBV15 and TRBJ2-7, with 8 bases that match TRBD1. V was pared by 0 bases and J by 6 bases, with 7 bases of the junction left unmatched. The CDR3 length is 15 residues. Germline-derived CDR1 and CDR2 are LNHNV and YYDKDF (reference sequence). CDR3 loop: CATSRDIGQGAEQYF. The CDR3 nucleotides read TGTGCCACCAGCAGAGATATCGGACAGGGTGCCGAGCAGTACTTC.

As DNA, the CDR3 is TGCAGCGCTTTGACAGGGGGCGTCAGCTATGGCTACACCTTC. Amino acid sequence: CSALTGGVSYGYTF. V usage is TRBV29-1 and J usage is TRBJ1-2; 10 nucleotides line up with TRBD1. With 7 bases clipped from V and 4 bases from J, the junction kept 9 bases outside the gene matches. The CDR3 is made up of 14 amino acids. Germline CDR1 reads SQVTM; CDR2 reads ANQGSEA.

The gene calls are TRBV7-2 and TRBJ2-1, with D possibly TRBD2 on 6 matching bases. The CDR3 contains 17 residues. The germline gives CDR1 SGHTA, CDR2 FQGNSA. Trimming took 4 bases from V and 7 from J, leaving 23 bases between them. CDR3 in amino acids: CASSSRLSSGLKNEQFF. The CDR3 DNA follows: TGTGCCAGCAGCTCCCGACTGAGTAGCGGCCTAAAGAATGAGCAGTTCTTC.

The chain links TRBV27 to TRBJ2-7; no definite D call. Trimming took 2 bases from V and 3 from J, leaving 14 bases between them. The CDR3 covers 15 residues. In germline, CDR1 is MNHEY, CDR2 SMNVEV (reference sequence). The CDR3 region has the DNA TGTGCCAGCAGTTTAGCAGGTCTAAATCTCTACGAGCAGTACTTC. Translated, it gives CASSLAGLNLYEQYF.

The chain is built from TRBV27 and TRBJ1-1; D might be TRBD1 (5 bases). Per the germline V gene, CDR1 is MNHEY and CDR2 is SMNVEV (reference sequence). Trimming shortened V by 5 bases and J by 0 bases, and 16 bases separated the two germline ends. The CDR3 runs to 16 residues. Here the CDR3 reads CASSGRGLGMNTEAFF. The CDR3 DNA reads as TGTGCCAGCAGTGGCCGGGGACTTGGCATGAACACTGAAGCTTTCTTT.

V usage is TRBV5-5 and J usage is TRBJ2-4; a possible D gene is TRBD1 (6 bases). Trimming removed 0 bases at V and 11 bases at J, with 12 bases between. Germline-derived CDR1 and CDR2 are SGHKS and YYEKEE (reference sequence). This CDR3 is 13 amino acids long. The CDR3 coding sequence is TGTGCCAGCAGCTTGGGGGGCGGACAGCTTCAGTACTTC. This gives the protein CASSLGGGQLQYF.